Listed here are 29 T cell receptor beta chains from one sample, sequenced in a study of CD8+ T cells in alopecia areata. Following RNA extraction, reverse transcription yielded cDNA that acted as the sequencing template. The data were produced by immunoSEQ multiplex PCR, yet TCRdb's version contains in-frame clones alone and is incomplete. The sample gives some 170,000 clones, 67% of which show up once; about an eighth is in the top ten. The material was CD8+ T cells sorted from blood, obtained at week 0. The receptors shown here come from a human donor with alopecia areata.

In its sample, this clone was seen a few times. The gene calls are TRBV11-1 and TRBJ2-7; 9 bases map to TRBD1. Germline lookup yields CDR1 SGHAT and CDR2 FQDESV (reference sequence). V was pared by 4 bases and J by 0 bases, with 7 bases of the junction left unmatched. This CDR3 spans 16 amino acids. CDR3 sequence: CASSWEDRGSSYEQYF. CDR3 bases: TGTGCCAGCAGCTGGGAGGACAGGGGAAGCTCCTACGAGCAGTACTTC.

The genes are TRBV30 and TRBJ2-7; no definite D call. V gave up 4 bases and J gave up 0 bases, with 10 bases separating them. This CDR3 is 13 amino acids long. In germline, CDR1 is GTSNPN, CDR2 SVGIG (reference sequence). The CDR3 region is CAWTPENSYEQYF. The CDR3 nucleotides read TGTGCCTGGACCCCGGAAAACTCCTACGAGCAGTACTTC.

V is TRBV5-1 and J is TRBJ2-3; 9 bases are a match to TRBD1. V dropped 1 base and J dropped 5; count of bases not matched to a gene: 14. The V gene's germline CDR1 is SGHRS and CDR2 YFSETQ. The CDR3 is made up of 18 amino acids. For the CDR3, the DNA is TGCGCCAGCAGCTTGTACCCGGGAGGACAGGGGCCGGGAGATACGCAGTATTTT. This codes for CASSLYPGGQGPGDTQYF.

A few counts support this clone. V gene TRBV5-1 combines with J gene TRBJ1-4; possible D gene TRBD1, 6 bases. Germline V gives CDR1 SGHRS, CDR2 YFSETQ. Trimming stripped 4 bases from V and 7 bases from J, with 14 bases between. The CDR3 totals 14 residues. The CDR3 loop is CASSPKGGSEKLFF. CDR3 bases: TGCGCCAGCAGCCCCAAAGGGGGGAGTGAAAAACTGTTTTTT.

The rearrangement uses TRBV29-1 and TRBJ1-1; D gene ambiguous. Germline CDR1 reads SQVTM; CDR2 reads ANQGSEA. Trimming took 7 bases from V and 1 from J, leaving 25 bases between them. There are 17 residues in the CDR3. CDR3: CSATYTLYLQANTEAFF. Written as DNA, the CDR3 is TGCAGCGCCACTTATACATTGTACCTTCAGGCGAACACTGAAGCTTTCTTT.

V usage is TRBV15 and J usage is TRBJ2-1; D may match TRBD1 or TRBD2 (5 bases each). CDR1 and CDR2 from the germline V gene are LNHNV and YYDKDF (reference sequence). CDR3 length equals 15 residues. Trimming removed 5 bases at V and 3 bases at J, with 14 bases between. Here the CDR3 reads CATSGEAGSYNEQFF. Written as DNA, the CDR3 is TGTGCCACCAGCGGCGAGGCAGGGAGCTACAATGAGCAGTTCTTC.

This clone was recorded once. The chain links TRBV6-5 to TRBJ1-1; perhaps TRBD1 as D (5 bases). In germline, CDR1 is MNHEY, CDR2 SVGAGI. V dropped 0 bases and J dropped 5 bases, with 7 bases sitting between them. The CDR3 loop spans 13 amino acids. The CDR3 reads CASSYSWGTEAFF. The CDR3 DNA follows: TGTGCCAGCAGTTACTCTTGGGGGACTGAAGCTTTCTTT.

This clone appeared a few times. The rearrangement joins TRBV4-1 to TRBJ2-5; TRBD1 might be the D (5 bases). Looked up from germline, CDR1 is MGHRA and CDR2 is YSYEKL. V dropped 1 base and J dropped 5 bases, with 14 bases sitting between them. The CDR3 has 15 residues. The CDR3 is CASSQVPGSMETQYF. The CDR3 coding sequence is TGCGCCAGCAGCCAAGTTCCAGGGTCAATGGAGACCCAGTACTTC.

This chain uses TRBV4-1 with TRBJ2-3, with D perhaps being TRBD1 or TRBD2 (5 bases each). CDR3 size: 17 residues. V was shortened by 4 bases and J by 4 bases, with 21 bases between the two germline ends. Germline lookup yields CDR1 MGHRA and CDR2 YSYEKL. The CDR3 sequence: CASSPPARGLVADTQYF. The CDR3 DNA reads as TGCGCCAGCAGCCCCCCAGCGAGGGGCCTGGTTGCAGATACGCAGTATTTT.

This chain uses TRBV12-5 with TRBJ2-7; 7 nucleotides match TRBD1. Germline lookup yields CDR1 LGHNT and CDR2 FRNRAP. The CDR3 is made up of 13 amino acids. J was trimmed by 4 bases and V by 5 bases; bases with no gene match: 5. The CDR3 loop reads CASGLGQSYEQYF. CDR3 bases: TGTGCTAGTGGTCTGGGACAGAGTTACGAGCAGTACTTC.

This clone was found a few times. J is TRBJ2-1 and V is TRBV13, with a weak D call TRBD2 (6 bases). V lost 3 bases and J lost 7, with 16 bases in between. There are 15 residues in the CDR3. CDR1 is PRHDT, CDR2 FYEKMQ, per germline (reference sequence). The CDR3 protein is CASSLRDGFWNEQFF. The CDR3 region has the DNA TGTGCCAGCAGCTTGCGGGATGGGTTTTGGAATGAGCAGTTCTTC.

This chain joins TRBV13 and TRBJ2-2; the D gene is possibly TRBD2 (6 bases). Germline V gives CDR1 PRHDT, CDR2 FYEKMQ (reference sequence). This CDR3 has 13 residues. Between the trimmed V and J ends, which lost 5 bases and 6 bases, there was a span of 10 bases. CDR3: CASSPGLSGELFF. DNA of the CDR3: TGTGCCAGCAGCCCCGGACTATCCGGGGAGCTGTTTTTT.

The rearrangement uses TRBV27 and TRBJ2-2, with 8 bases aligning to TRBD1. CDR3 size: 15 residues. Germline CDR1 reads MNHEY; CDR2 reads SMNVEV (reference sequence). J lost 7 bases, V lost 6 bases, and 10 bases had no gene match. CDR3 in amino acids: CASRPPGGWGGELFF. The CDR3 nucleotides are TGTGCCAGCAGGCCTCCAGGGGGCTGGGGCGGGGAGCTGTTTTTT.

This clone was counted between two and nine times. This sequence joins TRBV6-1 and TRBJ1-6; D not resolved. This CDR3 has 14 amino acids. Germline lookup yields CDR1 MNHNS and CDR2 SASEGT. The V gene lost 4 bases and the J gene lost 2 bases, with 6 bases spanning the gap. This CDR3 reads CASSAGPYNSPLHF. The CDR3 DNA reads TGTGCCAGCAGTGCCGGGCCCTATAATTCACCCCTCCACTTT.

The rearrangement joins TRBV29-1 to TRBJ2-5; 7 bases are shared with TRBD1. Looked up from germline, CDR1 is SQVTM and CDR2 is ANQGSEA. J gave up 1 base and V 4 bases, and 18 bases lay outside the gene matches. This CDR3 region has 18 residues. This chain's CDR3 is CSVVSVGGQLVTQETQYF. In DNA, the CDR3 is TGCAGCGTTGTATCGGTTGGGGGACAGCTTGTTACCCAAGAGACCCAGTACTTC.

This clone was seen a handful of times. V gene TRBV29-1 combines with J gene TRBJ2-1; 14 bases are a match to TRBD2. The CDR3 has 21 amino acids. Germline CDR1 reads SQVTM; CDR2 reads ANQGSEA. The junction had 19 bases not matched to a gene; V was cut back by 6 bases and J by 0 bases. The CDR3 loop is CSVVGIPGTSGGPSSYNEQFF. The CDR3 DNA sequence: TGCAGCGTCGTAGGAATACCCGGGACTAGCGGGGGCCCCAGCTCCTACAATGAGCAGTTCTTC.

The chain recombines TRBV29-1 with TRBJ1-2; 9 bases map to TRBD1. The CDR3 is 14 residues long. V trimming: 7 bases; J trimming: 4 bases; junction bases outside the gene matches: 10. CDR1 is SQVTM and CDR2 is ANQGSEA in the germline V gene. In nucleotides, the CDR3 is TGCAGCGCCCCGTTACAGGGGGCGGGCTATGGCTACACCTTC. The encoded protein is CSAPLQGAGYGYTF.

The table lists this clone with a few counts. The chain has TRBV2 and TRBJ2-5; D might be TRBD2 (6 bases). V was clipped by 2 bases and J by 4 bases, with 14 bases between them. CDR3 length: 15 amino acids. Germline lookup yields CDR1 SNHLY and CDR2 FYNNEI. The CDR3 region is CASSEIGGVRETQYF. The CDR3 coding sequence is TGTGCCAGCAGTGAAATTGGAGGGGTCCGAGAGACCCAGTACTTC. Complete variable domain (other parts from reference TRBV2 and TRBJ2-5): EPEVTQTPSHQVTQMGQEVILRCVPISNHLYFYWYRQILGQKVEFLVSFYNNEISEKSEIFDDQFSVERPDGSNFTLKIRSTKLEDSAMYFCASSEIGGVRETQYFGPGTRLLVL.

This clone occurred a few times. The rearrangement joins TRBV14 to TRBJ2-7; D is possibly TRBD1 (6 bases). Germline V gene data show CDR1 as SGHDN and CDR2 as FVKESK. The CDR3 runs 12 residues. Trimming pared 6 bases from V and 7 bases from J, leaving 13 bases between. This CDR3 is CASRGTGLEQYF. CDR3 DNA: TGTGCCAGCAGAGGTACAGGGCTGGAGCAGTACTTC.

This clone was found a few times. The chain has TRBV5-6 and TRBJ2-7; no reliable D call. This CDR3 region has 12 residues. Trimming took 1 base from V and 6 from J, leaving 8 bases between them. Germline V CDR1 and CDR2: SGHDT, YYEEEE. In DNA, the CDR3 is TGTGCCAGCAGCTTGCGACGGATCGAGCAGTACTTC. Translation: CASSLRRIEQYF.

The chain employs TRBV2 and TRBJ2-7; D is ambiguous. V lost 7 bases and J lost 3, with 13 bases in between. Germline assignment: CDR1 SNHLY and CDR2 FYNNEI. The CDR3 spans 13 residues. In DNA, the CDR3 is TGTGCCAGCATCGATGTTAGGATCTACGAGCAGTACTTC. Protein sequence: CASIDVRIYEQYF.

The genes are TRBV25-1 and TRBJ2-2; D is tentatively TRBD1 or TRBD2 (5 bases each). The germline V gene has CDR1 MGHDK and CDR2 SYGVNS. This CDR3 is 15 amino acids long. V lost 7 bases to trimming and J lost 2 bases, with 14 bases between them. In DNA, the CDR3 is TGTGCCAGCACCAAGAAGGGACCAAACACCGGGGAGCTGTTTTTT. It codes for CASTKKGPNTGELFF. Variable domain in full (rest from reference TRBV25-1 and TRBJ2-2): EADIYQTPRYLVIGTGKKITLECSQTMGHDKMYWYQQDPGMELHLIHYSYGVNSTEKGDLSSESTVSRIRTEHFPLTLESARPSHTSQYLCASTKKGPNTGELFFGEGSRLTVL.

This clone came up once. The chain is built from TRBV9 and TRBJ1-2, with D unresolved. Trimming stripped 3 bases from V and 11 bases from J, with 8 bases between. This CDR3 is 10 amino acids long. Germline lookup yields CDR1 SGDLS and CDR2 YYNGEE. For the CDR3, the DNA is TGTGCCAGCAGCGGACCCAAATACACCTTC. Encoded protein: CASSGPKYTF.

The chain couples TRBV13 to TRBJ2-1; D unresolved. CDR1 PRHDT and CDR2 FYEKMQ come from the germline V gene (reference sequence). V gave up 1 base and J gave up 6 bases, with 13 bases separating them. CDR3 length: 15 amino acids. The CDR3 protein is CASSLAPAGSNEQFF. For the CDR3, the DNA is TGTGCCAGCAGCTTAGCTCCAGCCGGGTCCAATGAGCAGTTCTTC.

Only a few counts were recorded for this clone. Other DNA variants within this sample encode the same CDR3. The chain links TRBV9 to TRBJ2-2, with D hard to call. V was cut by 1 base and J by 6 bases, with 1 base left in between. The V gene's germline CDR1 is SGDLS and CDR2 YYNGEE. The CDR3 has 11 residues. The CDR3 loop is CASSVSGELFF. DNA of the CDR3: TGTGCCAGCAGCGTATCCGGGGAGCTGTTTTTT.

The CDR3, as DNA: TGTGCCAGTAGTACTCCGGGACAGATACCGAACACCGGGGAGCTGTTTTTT. Translation gives CASSTPGQIPNTGELFF. V gene TRBV19 combines with J gene TRBJ2-2; 7 bases agree with TRBD1. Germline CDR1 LNHDA, CDR2 SQIVND (reference sequence). CDR3 length: 17 residues. Trimming removed 4 bases from V and 0 bases from J; junction bases left unmatched: 8.

The CDR3 nucleotides read TGTGCCAGCAGCCCCACCGGGACAGGGCTGGAGGGGGAGCTGTTTTTT. Translated, it gives CASSPTGTGLEGELFF. J is TRBJ2-2 and V is TRBV9; 9 nucleotides agree with TRBD1. V was pared by 4 bases and J by 8 bases, with 12 bases of the junction left unmatched. Germline CDR1 SGDLS, CDR2 YYNGEE. The CDR3 totals 16 residues.

The genes are TRBV7-9 and TRBJ1-2, with D unresolved. Germline V gene lookup returns CDR1 SEHNR and CDR2 FQNEAQ (reference sequence). The CDR3 sequence is 15 residues long. V lost 4 bases to trimming and J lost 4 bases, with 16 bases between them. In nucleotides, the CDR3 is TGTGCCAGCAGCTCCAGCGTGGTGGGTGGCTATGGCTACACCTTC. Translating gives CASSSSVVGGYGYTF.

The CDR3 loop reads CASSAGTDSYEQYF. The CDR3 DNA follows: TGTGCCAGTAGCGCCGGGACAGACTCCTACGAGCAGTACTTC. J is TRBJ2-7 and V is TRBV19; 7 bases agree with TRBD1. With 6 bases clipped from V and 0 bases from J, the junction kept 5 bases outside the gene matches. Germline loops: CDR1 LNHDA, CDR2 SQIVND (reference sequence). The CDR3 runs to 14 residues.